This TCR beta chain is from a study of blood T cell repertoires in COVID-19. Study at large: The cDNA or gDNA used as material had been derived from T cells, B-cell-depleted T cells, or PBMCs.

The CDR3 is made up of 16 amino acids. Per germline, CDR1 SGHNT and CDR2 YYREEE (reference sequence). Unmatched junction bases numbered 5, after V lost 0 bases and J lost 4 bases. Some clones are missing from TCRdb's copy, which holds only in-frame ones; the method was immunoSEQ multiplex PCR. Of around 140,000 clones in the sample, 70% to 80% were seen once. Sequencing was performed on peripheral blood. The TCR comes from a man in his forties or fifties with acute or convalescent COVID-19. The gene calls are TRBV5-4 and TRBJ2-2, with TRBD1 matching over 8 bases. The CDR3 sequence: CASSLVQGAITGELFF. The CDR3 nucleotides read TGTGCCAGCAGCTTGGTGCAGGGGGCTATCACCGGGGAGCTGTTTTTT.